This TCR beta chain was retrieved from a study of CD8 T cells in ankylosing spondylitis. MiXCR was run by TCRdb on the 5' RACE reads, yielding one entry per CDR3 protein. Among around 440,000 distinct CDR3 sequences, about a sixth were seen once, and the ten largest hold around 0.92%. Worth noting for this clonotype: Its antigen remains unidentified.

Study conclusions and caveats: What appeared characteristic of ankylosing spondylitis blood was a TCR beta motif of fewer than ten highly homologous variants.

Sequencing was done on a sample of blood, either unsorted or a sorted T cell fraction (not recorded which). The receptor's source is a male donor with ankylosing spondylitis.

CDR3: CSARSLAGGPLNEQFF. CDR3 in DNA: TGCAGTGCTAGATCACTAGCGGGGGGGCCCCTCAATGAGCAGTTCTTC. V gene TRBV20-1 combines with J gene TRBJ2-1; 13 bases are shared with TRBD2. The CDR3 length is 16 residues. Germline V gene lookup returns CDR1 DFQATT and CDR2 SNEGSKA (reference sequence). The J segment lost 6 bases and the V segment lost 2 bases, leaving 7 bases of the junction unmatched.